The clone carrying this TCR beta chain was counted ten times or more. CDR1 ENHRY and CDR2 SYGVKD come from the germline V gene. After removal of 11 bases from V and 10 bases from J, the junction contained 17 bases not matched to a gene. CDR3 length: 14 amino acids. The data were taken from a study of CD4 and CD8 cells across lung adenocarcinoma regions. TCRdb called the PCR reads again in MiXCR, with one record for every CDR3 protein. The table has about 7,300 distinct CDR3 sequences, less than 55% seen once. Localized lung adenocarcinoma, a non-small cell lung cancer, affected the donors. This clonotype originated in a male donor with lung adenocarcinoma. The CD4 and CD8 labels of this study may be unreliable. V and J are TRBV10-3 and TRBJ1-1, with 9 bases lining up with TRBD1. Sequencing was performed on CD8+ T cells from the center of a lung tumor. CDR3 bases: TGTGCCGCCCGCACAGGGACAGGGCAGATAGGAGCTTTCTTT. This gives the protein CAARTGTGQIGAFF.